The 32 T cell receptor beta chains in this list originate from one sample, sequenced in a study of cytomegalovirus exposure and HLA in healthy donors. PCR used 60 Vbeta primers and 13 Jbeta primers. TCRdb's table, derived via immunoSEQ multiplex PCR, lists solely in-frame clones and lacks some. The table shows some 220,000 clones, with around 89% occurring only once. The source material was PBMCs. The origin of the receptors is a woman aged 18-29 years in good health and CMV-seronegative.

V gene TRBV5-6 combines with J gene TRBJ2-1; possible D gene TRBD1, 5 bases. The CDR3 contains 16 residues. From germline, CDR1 is SGHDT and CDR2 YYEEEE. V gave up 0 bases and J gave up 9 bases, with 19 bases separating them. The CDR3 loop is CASSLGTGPMGSEQFF. The CDR3 DNA follows: TGTGCCAGCAGCTTGGGTACAGGCCCCATGGGATCTGAGCAGTTCTTC.

The chain is built from TRBV7-9 and TRBJ1-2; 8 nucleotides match TRBD1. CDR3 length: 14 residues. Germline V CDR1 and CDR2: SEHNR, FQNEAQ (reference sequence). V lost 2 bases to trimming and J lost 8 bases; unmatched junction nucleotides: 7. The CDR3 protein is CASSLTTGDWGYTF. CDR3 nucleotides: TGTGCCAGCAGCTTAACGACAGGGGACTGGGGCTACACCTTC.

CDR3 sequence: CASSVQGSANTGELFF. The CDR3 DNA reads TGTGCCAGCTCAGTCCAGGGGTCTGCGAACACCGGGGAGCTGTTTTTT. The genes are TRBV18 and TRBJ2-2, with a possible D match to TRBD1 (6 bases). V lost 5 bases to trimming and J lost 0 bases, with 13 bases between them. Germline V gene lookup returns CDR1 KGHSH and CDR2 LQKENI. The CDR3 runs 16 residues.

This chain joins TRBV27 and TRBJ2-7, with a tentative D call TRBD2 (5 bases). Germline lookup yields CDR1 MNHEY and CDR2 SMNVEV (reference sequence). The CDR3 runs 14 residues. With 2 bases removed from V and 3 bases from J, the gap between germline ends came to 11 bases. The CDR3 sequence: CASSLEVGSYEQYF. CDR3 coding DNA: TGTGCCAGCAGTTTAGAAGTGGGGAGCTACGAGCAGTACTTC.

This clone was observed a single time. The V and J genes are TRBV15 and TRBJ2-1; D gene ambiguous. V lost 4 bases and J lost 0, with 7 bases in between. The CDR3 contains 14 residues. From germline, CDR1 is LNHNV and CDR2 YYDKDF (reference sequence). The CDR3 protein is CATSNPSSYNEQFF. For the CDR3, the DNA is TGTGCCACCAGCAACCCTAGCTCCTACAATGAGCAGTTCTTC.

Notes on this clone: In this CDR3 the conserved last residue, phenylalanine or tryptophan, is missing, so a read error is likely. For the CDR3, the DNA is TGTGCCATCAGCCGGTCAGGAAACACTGAAGCTTTCCTT. Translating it yields CAISRSGNTEAFL. The chain has TRBV10-3 and TRBJ1-1; D gene unclear. This CDR3 has 13 residues. Germline CDR1 and CDR2: ENHRY and SYGVKD. The ends were cut back, 6 bases at V and 2 bases at J, with 10 bases in the middle.

Only one count was recorded for this clone. V usage is TRBV6-5 and J usage is TRBJ1-1, with D unresolved. The CDR3 covers 13 residues. Germline lookup yields CDR1 MNHEY and CDR2 SVGAGI. V dropped 0 bases and J dropped 7 bases, with 9 bases sitting between them. The CDR3 protein is CASSYSTGFEAFF. CDR3 nucleotide sequence: TGTGCCAGCAGTTACTCGACGGGTTTTGAAGCTTTCTTT.

The chain recombines TRBV6-6 with TRBJ2-7; 7 bases are a match to TRBD1. Germline CDR1 MNHNY, CDR2 SVGAGI (reference sequence). After removal of 4 bases from V and 0 bases from J, the junction contained 3 bases not matched to a gene. This CDR3 contains 14 residues. The CDR3 loop is CASSWGQSSYEQYF. CDR3 nucleotides: TGTGCCAGCAGTTGGGGACAGAGCTCCTACGAGCAGTACTTC.

The V and J genes are TRBV6-4 and TRBJ2-1, with D perhaps TRBD1 (6 bases). The CDR3 spans 12 residues. Trimming shortened V by 4 bases and J by 7 bases, and 8 bases separated the two germline ends. The germline V gene encodes CDR1 MRHNA and CDR2 SNTAGT. This CDR3 is CASSAGENEQFF. CDR3 DNA: TGTGCCAGCAGTGCAGGGGAAAATGAGCAGTTCTTC.

Only one count was recorded for this clone. V and J are TRBV7-6 and TRBJ2-3; 9 bases align to TRBD2. CDR3 size: 17 residues. J was trimmed by 5 bases and V by 1 base; bases with no gene match: 10. Germline assignment: CDR1 SGHVS and CDR2 FNYEAQ. DNA for the CDR3: TGTGCCAGCAGCTTAGGGGGCGGGAGGGCCAAGATAGATACGCAGTATTTT. Encoded protein: CASSLGGGRAKIDTQYF. Looking up the rest from reference TRBV7-6 and TRBJ2-3 gives the full variable domain: GAGVSQSPRYKVTKRGQDVALRCDPISGHVSLYWYRQALGQGPEFLTYFNYEAQQDKSGLPNDRFSAERPEGSISTLTIQRTEQRDSAMYRCASSLGGGRAKIDTQYFGPGTRLTVL.

CDR3 sequence reads: CASSLKTSVGSDYEQYF. CDR3 bases: TGTGCCAGCAGCTTGAAGACTAGCGTGGGCTCAGACTACGAGCAGTACTTC. This chain connects TRBV7-2 to TRBJ2-7, with TRBD2 identical over 8 bases. CDR1 and CDR2 (germline): SGHTA, FQGNSA. V shed 3 bases and J 3 bases; nucleotides not matched to a gene: 13. The CDR3 runs 17 residues.

The chain recombines TRBV2 with TRBJ1-1; 7 nucleotides line up with TRBD1. V was pared by 1 base and J by 5 bases, with 4 bases of the junction left unmatched. CDR3 length: 14 residues. CDR1 and CDR2 (germline): SNHLY, FYNNEI. CDR3 amino acids: CASSEGTGLTEAFF. The DNA of the CDR3 is TGTGCCAGCAGTGAAGGGACAGGATTGACTGAAGCTTTCTTT.

The chain combines TRBV6-5 with TRBJ2-2; D is perhaps TRBD1 (6 bases). The CDR3 covers 12 residues. Trimming stripped 4 bases from V and 7 bases from J, with 7 bases between. The V gene's germline CDR1 is MNHEY and CDR2 SVGAGI. This CDR3 reads CASSSDSGELFF. The DNA of the CDR3 is TGTGCCAGCAGTTCGGACAGCGGGGAGCTGTTTTTT.

The chain couples TRBV4-2 to TRBJ1-3, with 7 bases identical to TRBD1. Germline V CDR1 and CDR2: LGHNA, YNFKEQ. J lost 2 bases, V lost 0 bases, and 1 base had no gene match. This CDR3 contains 15 residues. CDR3 loop: CASSQEGTAGNTIYF. CDR3 sequence (DNA): TGTGCCAGCAGCCAAGAGGGGACAGCTGGAAACACCATATATTTT.

The chain employs TRBV11-2 and TRBJ2-1; 10 positions match TRBD2. The CDR3 runs 17 residues. V dropped 1 base and J dropped 2; count of bases not matched to a gene: 5. From germline, CDR1 is SGHAT and CDR2 FQNNGV. The DNA of the CDR3 is TGTGCCAGCAGCTTAGGGGTTAGCGGGGGGACCTACAATGAGCAGTTCTTC. Its translation: CASSLGVSGGTYNEQFF.

The CDR3 reads CAISDRFGANVLTF. The CDR3 DNA reads as TGTGCCATCAGTGACAGGTTTGGGGCCAACGTCCTGACTTTC. The gene calls are TRBV10-3 and TRBJ2-6; D call uncertain. With 3 bases removed from V and 3 bases from J, the gap between germline ends came to 6 bases. Per the germline V gene, CDR1 is ENHRY and CDR2 is SYGVKD. The CDR3 runs 14 residues.

The chain links TRBV5-6 to TRBJ2-7, with 8 bases matching TRBD2. V gave up 1 base and J gave up 2 bases; unmatched junction bases: 2. The CDR3 is 14 residues long. CDR1 is SGHDT, CDR2 YYEEEE, per germline. CDR3 sequence (DNA): TGTGCCAGCAGCTTGATAGCGGGAACCTACGAGCAGTACTTC. This encodes CASSLIAGTYEQYF.

The rearrangement joins TRBV2 to TRBJ2-7, with a tentative D call TRBD1 (7 bases). CDR1 is SNHLY, CDR2 FYNNEI, per germline. V lost 7 bases to trimming and J lost 5 bases, with 18 bases between them. This CDR3 has 14 residues. In DNA form, the CDR3 reads TGTGCCAGCATCGCTATCAGGGGGGACCACGAGCAGTACTTC. Protein product: CASIAIRGDHEQYF.

This chain uses TRBV5-1 with TRBJ1-1; no clear D. CDR3 size: 15 residues. Trimming shortened V by 5 bases and J by 0 bases, and 14 bases separated the two germline ends. Looked up from germline, CDR1 is SGHRS and CDR2 is YFSETQ. CDR3 DNA: TGCGCCAGCAGGCCGTTCGCGGCCATGAACACTGAAGCTTTCTTT. Amino acids: CASRPFAAMNTEAFF. The whole variable domain, remainder taken from reference TRBV5-1 and TRBJ1-1, is KAGVTQTPRYLIKTRGQQVTLSCSPISGHRSVSWYQQTPGQGLQFLFEYFSETQRNKGNFPGRFSGRQFSNSRSEMNVSTLELGDSALYLCASRPFAAMNTEAFFGQGTRLTVV.

The V and J genes are TRBV19 and TRBJ2-3, with a tentative D call TRBD1 (8 bases). The CDR3 runs 15 residues. Trimming removed 5 bases at V and 4 bases at J, with 16 bases between. CDR1 LNHDA and CDR2 SQIVND come from the germline V gene (reference sequence). The CDR3: CASSHRTGRADTQYF. CDR3 coding DNA: TGTGCCAGTAGTCACAGGACAGGGAGGGCAGATACGCAGTATTTT.

V gene TRBV11-2 combines with J gene TRBJ2-1; D gene uncertain. This CDR3 contains 13 residues. V lost 3 bases, J lost 5 bases, and 8 bases lay in between. CDR1 SGHAT and CDR2 FQNNGV come from the germline V gene. CDR3 loop: CASSFSRNNEQFF. The CDR3 DNA reads as TGTGCCAGCAGCTTTAGTAGAAACAATGAGCAGTTCTTC. Based on the CDR3 plus reference TRBV11-2 and TRBJ2-1, the full variable domain is EAGVAQSPRYKIIEKRQSVAFWCNPISGHATLYWYQQILGQGPKLLIQFQNNGVVDDSQLPKDRFSAERLKGVDSTLKIQPAKLEDSAVYLCASSFSRNNEQFFGPGTRLTVL.

This chain joins TRBV27 and TRBJ1-2; a possible D gene is TRBD1 (5 bases). Germline V gene lookup returns CDR1 MNHEY and CDR2 SMNVEV (reference sequence). The V end lost 6 bases, the J end lost 6 bases, and 14 bases lay between the germline ends. The CDR3 has 13 residues. The CDR3 sequence: CASSRGGGDGYTF. The CDR3 DNA sequence: TGTGCCAGCAGCCGTGGGGGAGGGGATGGCTACACCTTC.

The chain is built from TRBV14 and TRBJ1-3, with 9 bases lining up with TRBD1. V trimming: 4 bases; J trimming: 6 bases; junction bases outside the gene matches: 7. The CDR3 runs 15 residues. Per the germline V gene, CDR1 is SGHDN and CDR2 is FVKESK. The CDR3 nucleotides are TGTGCCAGCAGCCGCTTCGGACAGGGGTTAAACACCATATATTTT. It is translated as CASSRFGQGLNTIYF.

V and J are TRBV30 and TRBJ2-3; D is undetermined. Trimming left V 1 base short and J 2 bases short, with 4 bases between. In germline, CDR1 is GTSNPN, CDR2 SVGIG (reference sequence). The CDR3 contains 12 residues. The CDR3 sequence: CAWSAFTDTQYF. Written as DNA, the CDR3 is TGTGCCTGGAGTGCCTTCACAGATACGCAGTATTTT.

The chain carries TRBV2 and TRBJ1-3, with D possibly TRBD1 on 5 matching bases. V was trimmed by 6 bases and J by 0 bases, leaving 6 bases between them. CDR1 and CDR2 from the germline V gene are SNHLY and FYNNEI. The CDR3 extends over 13 amino acids. For the CDR3, the DNA is TGTGCCAGCAGAACAGGCTCTGGAAACACCATATATTTT. Translation: CASRTGSGNTIYF.

This chain uses TRBV25-1 with TRBJ2-7, with 7 bases that match TRBD1. CDR1 is MGHDK, CDR2 SYGVNS, per germline. The CDR3 is made up of 17 amino acids. V dropped 2 bases and J dropped 2; count of bases not matched to a gene: 12. The DNA of the CDR3 is TGTGCCAGCAGTGAAACATCTCCAGGGGGTAGGACCTACGAGCAGTACTTC. Translated: CASSETSPGGRTYEQYF.

The chain links TRBV6-1 to TRBJ1-4, with D possibly TRBD1 on 5 matching bases. The length of the CDR3 is 16 residues. CDR1 MNHNS and CDR2 SASEGT come from the germline V gene. V was clipped by 2 bases and J by 10 bases, with 20 bases between them. The CDR3 DNA reads TGTGCCAGCAGTGAAATGAGCGGGGGGGATTTTGGAAAACTGTTTTTT. Translating gives CASSEMSGGDFGKLFF.

V is TRBV11-2 and J is TRBJ2-2; 8 nucleotides align to TRBD1. The J segment lost 1 base and the V segment lost 6 bases, leaving 4 bases of the junction unmatched. CDR3 length equals 15 residues. The germline V gene encodes CDR1 SGHAT and CDR2 FQNNGV. The CDR3 DNA reads as TGTGCCAGCAGACCCGGGACAGGGAACACCGGGGAGCTGTTTTTT. Translating it yields CASRPGTGNTGELFF.

V and J are TRBV7-3 and TRBJ2-3; perhaps TRBD2 as D (7 bases). Germline lookup yields CDR1 SGHTA and CDR2 FQGTGA. Between the trimmed V and J ends, which lost 5 bases and 6 bases, there was a span of 18 bases. The CDR3 covers 15 residues. Written as DNA, the CDR3 is TGTGCCAGCAGCACAGGACTAGGGGGTTTTGATACGCAGTATTTT. Protein product: CASSTGLGGFDTQYF.

J is TRBJ1-5 and V is TRBV7-8, with a tentative D call TRBD1 (6 bases). CDR1 is SGHVS, CDR2 FQNEAQ, per germline. With 5 bases removed from V and 2 bases from J, the gap between germline ends came to 13 bases. The CDR3 totals 15 residues. CDR3 residues: CASSPSTGGNQPQHF. The CDR3 bases are TGTGCCAGCAGCCCGTCGACAGGAGGCAATCAGCCCCAGCATTTT.

The V call is TRBV2, the J call TRBJ1-2; no clear D. Germline CDR1 is SNHLY and CDR2 is FYNNEI. CDR3 size: 16 residues. V lost 0 bases and J lost 2, with 13 bases in between. The CDR3 sequence is CASSEALGGMNYGYTF. CDR3 coding DNA: TGTGCCAGCAGTGAAGCGCTAGGAGGGATGAACTATGGCTACACCTTC. The full variable domain, rest sourced from reference TRBV2 and TRBJ1-2, is EPEVTQTPSHQVTQMGQEVILRCVPISNHLYFYWYRQILGQKVEFLVSFYNNEISEKSEIFDDQFSVERPDGSNFTLKIRSTKLEDSAMYFCASSEALGGMNYGYTFGSGTRLTVV.

The chain carries TRBV11-2 and TRBJ1-2, with TRBD1 matching over 9 bases. Looked up from germline, CDR1 is SGHAT and CDR2 is FQNNGV. This CDR3 has 15 residues. V was clipped by 5 bases and J by 6 bases; unmatched bases: 10. This chain's CDR3 is CASSALQGARDGYTF. The CDR3 bases are TGTGCCAGCAGCGCTTTACAGGGGGCGCGGGATGGCTACACCTTC.